These 18 T cell receptor beta chains originate from one sample sequenced in a study of blood T cell repertoires in COVID-19. Generated by immunoSEQ multiplex PCR, the TCRdb table keeps only in-frame clones and is missing some. The sample has 200,000 to 250,000 clones, roughly 80% seen once. Sequenced: peripheral blood. The receptors derive from a woman between 18 and 29 years old with acute or convalescent COVID-19.

The chain employs TRBV19 and TRBJ1-2; perhaps TRBD1 as D (5 bases). The CDR3 runs 15 residues. Germline V lookup: CDR1 LNHDA, CDR2 SQIVND (reference sequence). V was shortened by 5 bases and J by 8 bases, with 21 bases between the two germline ends. In DNA form, the CDR3 reads TGTGCCAGTAGTGGAACGACAGCTACTGTGGGCGGCTACACCTTC. Residues: CASSGTTATVGGYTF.

This clone was found once. The V call is TRBV3-1 (or the pseudogene TRBV3-2), the J call TRBJ1-3; tentatively, D is TRBD1 (6 bases). The CDR3 covers 15 residues. The germline V gene encodes CDR1 LGHDT and CDR2 YNNKEL (reference sequence). V was clipped by 2 bases and J by 0 bases, with 8 bases between them. This CDR3 reads CASSQTGFSGNTIYF. CDR3 nucleotide sequence: TGTGCCAGCAGCCAAACAGGGTTCTCTGGAAACACCATATATTTT.

The chain couples TRBV7-6 to TRBJ2-3; 15 bases fit TRBD2. Germline V gives CDR1 SGHVS, CDR2 FNYEAQ. The CDR3 spans 17 residues. V shed 2 bases and J 6 bases; nucleotides not matched to a gene: 6. The CDR3 loop reads CASSLTLGLAGGDTQYF. The CDR3 coding sequence is TGTGCCAGCAGCTTAACCCTGGGACTAGCGGGAGGTGATACGCAGTATTTT.

The genes are TRBV30 and TRBJ1-2; D remains ambiguous. Trimming shortened V by 2 bases and J by 4 bases, and 8 bases separated the two germline ends. CDR1 and CDR2 from the germline V gene are GTSNPN and SVGIG (reference sequence). There are 12 residues in the CDR3. CDR3 coding DNA: TGTGCCTGGAGTAGAGGGATCTATGGCTACACCTTC. Its protein is CAWSRGIYGYTF.

This chain links TRBV2 with TRBJ2-7; TRBD2 is a possible D gene (6 bases). The V end lost 6 bases, the J end lost 4 bases, and 13 bases lay between the germline ends. There are 13 residues in the CDR3. Germline assignment: CDR1 SNHLY and CDR2 FYNNEI. The DNA of the CDR3 is TGTGCCAGCAGCCCGGCCGGGAGATACGAGCAGTACTTC. As protein: CASSPAGRYEQYF.

This clone appeared a single time. This chain joins TRBV6-6 and TRBJ2-7, with a weak D call TRBD1 (6 bases). Trimming took off 1 base at V and 4 bases at J, with 14 bases between the two ends. The CDR3 consists of 15 residues. Per the germline V gene, CDR1 is MNHNY and CDR2 is SVGAGI (reference sequence). The CDR3 is CASSYLDSGHYEQYF. In DNA, the CDR3 is TGTGCCAGCAGTTACTTGGACAGCGGACATTACGAGCAGTACTTC.

This clone was observed a single time. V gene TRBV27 combines with J gene TRBJ2-1; 13 nucleotides agree with TRBD2. Germline assignment: CDR1 MNHEY and CDR2 SMNVEV (reference sequence). The length of the CDR3 is 13 residues. V dropped 5 bases and J dropped 13; count of bases not matched to a gene: 5. In DNA form, the CDR3 reads TGTGCCAGCAGTGGACTAGCGGGAGCCCACCAGTTCTTC. It is translated as CASSGLAGAHQFF.

This chain links TRBV19 with TRBJ2-1; TRBD2 agrees at 9 bases. CDR1 and CDR2 (germline): LNHDA, SQIVND (reference sequence). V shed 3 bases and J 4 bases; nucleotides not matched to a gene: 4. This CDR3 has 15 residues. CDR3 coding DNA: TGTGCCAGTAGTATTCGACTAGCGGAATACAATGAGCAGTTCTTC. It encodes CASSIRLAEYNEQFF.

With respect to this clone: Different DNA sequences within this sample yield the same CDR3. The rearrangement joins TRBV7-3 to TRBJ2-1; 11 bases are shared with TRBD2. CDR3 length equals 15 residues. Trimming cost V 4 bases and J 4 bases; bases outside gene matches: 3. Germline CDR1 reads SGHTA; CDR2 reads FQGTGA. For the CDR3, the DNA is TGTGCCAGCAGCTCCCTAGCGGGAGGTTACAATGAGCAGTTCTTC. This codes for CASSSLAGGYNEQFF.

The gene calls are TRBV20-1 and TRBJ1-1; 8 bases align to TRBD1. V was pared by 3 bases and J by 0 bases, with 15 bases of the junction left unmatched. This CDR3 spans 18 amino acids. CDR1 DFQATT and CDR2 SNEGSKA come from the germline V gene (reference sequence). The CDR3 loop is CSASPDRDIWGMNTEAFF. The CDR3 coding sequence is TGCAGTGCTAGTCCGGACAGGGATATTTGGGGAATGAACACTGAAGCTTTCTTT.

The chain has TRBV19 and TRBJ1-3; TRBD1 might be the D (5 bases). V was pared by 7 bases and J by 0 bases, with 16 bases between. This CDR3 is 16 amino acids long. Germline CDR1 reads LNHDA; CDR2 reads SQIVND (reference sequence). The CDR3 region is CASTYRTGHSGNTIYF. CDR3 coding DNA: TGTGCCAGTACTTACCGTACAGGTCACTCTGGAAACACCATATATTTT.

CDR3 nucleotide sequence: TGCAGCGCCGACGGGACTAGCGCGGAGACCCAGTACTTC. This sequence encodes CSADGTSAETQYF. The chain is built from TRBV29-1 and TRBJ2-5; 10 bases align to TRBD2. V lost 7 bases, J lost 5 bases, and 7 bases stayed unmatched. This CDR3 has 13 amino acids. Germline V lookup: CDR1 SQVTM, CDR2 ANQGSEA.

This chain joins TRBV2 and TRBJ2-2, with 8 nucleotides matching TRBD2. Germline trimming cut 6 bases from V and 0 bases from J; bases unmatched to any gene: 0. CDR3 length equals 14 residues. Germline CDR1 reads SNHLY; CDR2 reads FYNNEI. CDR3 protein: CASRAGANTGELFF. The CDR3 DNA follows: TGTGCCAGCAGAGCGGGGGCGAACACCGGGGAGCTGTTTTTT. Filled out from reference TRBV2 and TRBJ2-2, the complete variable domain reads EPEVTQTPSHQVTQMGQEVILRCVPISNHLYFYWYRQILGQKVEFLVSFYNNEISEKSEIFDDQFSVERPDGSNFTLKIRSTKLEDSAMYFCASRAGANTGELFFGEGSRLTVL.

This clone has only one observation. The same CDR3 can be traced to other DNA sequences in this sample. The V and J genes are TRBV4-3 and TRBJ2-1, with TRBD2 identical over 9 bases. The CDR3 sequence is 16 residues long. Germline CDR1 is LGHNA and CDR2 is YSLEER. Trimming at V came to 1 base and at J to 3 bases, leaving 4 bases not matched to a gene. CDR3 sequence (DNA): TGCGCCAGCAGCCAAGGGGTTAGCGGGAGCTACAATGAGCAGTTCTTC. Amino acid sequence: CASSQGVSGSYNEQFF.

The V gene is TRBV6-6, the J gene TRBJ2-7; 8 positions match TRBD2. CDR3 size: 13 residues. CDR1 MNHNY and CDR2 SVGAGI come from the germline V gene (reference sequence). Trimming at V came to 7 bases and at J to 4 bases, leaving 6 bases not matched to a gene. CDR3 sequence (DNA): TGTGCCAGCACATCCGCGGGAGGATACGAGCAGTACTTC. Residues: CASTSAGGYEQYF.

This clone has more than one count but fewer than ten. The gene calls are TRBV15 and TRBJ1-6; TRBD1 aligns across 8 bases. This CDR3 is 15 amino acids long. With 0 bases clipped from V and 9 bases from J, the junction kept 4 bases outside the gene matches. Germline-derived CDR1 and CDR2 are LNHNV and YYDKDF (reference sequence). The CDR3 bases are TGTGCCACCAGCAGAGATCAGGGGGCGGGTTCACCCCTCCACTTT. Protein sequence: CATSRDQGAGSPLHF. Using reference TRBV15 and TRBJ1-6 for the parts outside the CDR3, the full variable domain is DAMVIQNPRYQVTQFGKPVTLSCSQTLNHNVMYWYQQKSSQAPKLLFHYYDKDFNNEADTPDNFQSRRPNTSFCFLDIRSPGLGDTAMYLCATSRDQGAGSPLHFGNGTRLTVT.

The J gene is TRBJ2-1, the V gene TRBV18, with D tentatively TRBD2 (5 bases). The CDR3 spans 13 residues. Germline CDR1 KGHSH, CDR2 LQKENI. Trimming took 0 bases from V and 8 from J, leaving 8 bases between them. The CDR3 sequence is CASSPPAGDEQFF. The CDR3 nucleotides are TGTGCCAGCTCACCACCCGCCGGGGATGAGCAGTTCTTC.

This chain links TRBV18 with TRBJ2-1; 9 bases fit TRBD2. The CDR3 covers 17 residues. Unmatched junction bases numbered 7, after V lost 3 bases and J lost 1 base. CDR1 is KGHSH and CDR2 is LQKENI in the germline V gene. As DNA, the CDR3 is TGTGCCAGCTCACCCACCGGTCTAGCGGGATCCTACAATGAGCAGTTCTTC. Its translation: CASSPTGLAGSYNEQFF. The full variable domain, completed using reference TRBV18 and TRBJ2-1, is NAGVMQNPRHLVRRRGQEARLRCSPMKGHSHVYWYRQLPEEGLKFMVYLQKENIIDESGMPKERFSAEFPKEGPSILRIQQVVRGDSAAYFCASSPTGLAGSYNEQFFGPGTRLTVL.